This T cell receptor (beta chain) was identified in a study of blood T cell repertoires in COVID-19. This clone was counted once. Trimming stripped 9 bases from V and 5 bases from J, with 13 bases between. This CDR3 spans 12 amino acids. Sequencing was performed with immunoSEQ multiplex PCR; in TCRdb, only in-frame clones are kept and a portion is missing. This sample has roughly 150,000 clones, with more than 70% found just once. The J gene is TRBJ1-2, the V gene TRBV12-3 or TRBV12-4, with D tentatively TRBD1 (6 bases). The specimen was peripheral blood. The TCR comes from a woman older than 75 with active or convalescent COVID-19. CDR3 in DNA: TGTGCCAGTTTACTTACAGGGTATGGCTACACCTTC. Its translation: CASLLTGYGYTF.